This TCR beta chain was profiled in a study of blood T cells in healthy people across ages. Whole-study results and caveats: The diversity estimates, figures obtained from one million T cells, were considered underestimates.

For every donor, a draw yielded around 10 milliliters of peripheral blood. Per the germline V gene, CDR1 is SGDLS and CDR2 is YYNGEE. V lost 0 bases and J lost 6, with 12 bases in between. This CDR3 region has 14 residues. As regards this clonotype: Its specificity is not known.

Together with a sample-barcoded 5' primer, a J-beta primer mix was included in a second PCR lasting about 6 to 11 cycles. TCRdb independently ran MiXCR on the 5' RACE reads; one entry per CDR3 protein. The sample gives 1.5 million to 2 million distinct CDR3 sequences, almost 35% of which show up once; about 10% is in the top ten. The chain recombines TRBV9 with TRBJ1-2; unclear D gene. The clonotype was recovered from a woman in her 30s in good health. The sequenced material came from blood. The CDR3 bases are TGTGCCAGCAGCGTAGATAGTCACCTCCATGGCTACACCTTC. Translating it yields CASSVDSHLHGYTF.